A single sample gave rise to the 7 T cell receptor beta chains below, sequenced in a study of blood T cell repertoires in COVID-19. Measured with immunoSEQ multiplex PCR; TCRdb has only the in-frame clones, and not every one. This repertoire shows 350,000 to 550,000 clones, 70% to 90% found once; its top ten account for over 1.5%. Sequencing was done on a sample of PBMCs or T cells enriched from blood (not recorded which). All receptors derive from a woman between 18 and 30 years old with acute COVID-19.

The CDR3 loop is CASSLLRQGLSEQYF. CDR3 bases: TGTGCCAGCAGTTTATTGCGACAGGGACTTTCCGAGCAGTACTTC. V and J are TRBV27 and TRBJ2-7; tentative D call: TRBD1 (7 bases). The CDR3 has 15 residues. The ends were cut back, 1 base at V and 6 bases at J, with 16 bases in the middle. Germline-derived CDR1 and CDR2 are MNHEY and SMNVEV (reference sequence).

CDR3 protein: CASSLSTVTEAFF. CDR3 bases: TGTGCCAGCAGTTTGTCAACGGTCACTGAAGCTTTCTTT. The chain uses TRBV12-3 or TRBV12-4 and TRBJ1-1; D gene ambiguous. Trimming took 3 bases from V and 4 from J, leaving 9 bases between them. CDR3 length: 13 amino acids.

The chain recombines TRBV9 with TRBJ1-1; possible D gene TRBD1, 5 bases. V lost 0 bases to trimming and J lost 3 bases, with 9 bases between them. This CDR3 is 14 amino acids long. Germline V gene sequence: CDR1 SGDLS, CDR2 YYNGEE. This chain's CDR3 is CASSVGGGDTEAFF. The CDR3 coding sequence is TGTGCCAGCAGCGTAGGCGGAGGGGACACTGAAGCTTTCTTT.

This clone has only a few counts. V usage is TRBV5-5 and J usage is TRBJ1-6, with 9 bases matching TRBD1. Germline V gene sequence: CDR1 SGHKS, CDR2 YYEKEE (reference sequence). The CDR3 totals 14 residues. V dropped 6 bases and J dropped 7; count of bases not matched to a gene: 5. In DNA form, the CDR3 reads TGTGCCAGCAACCCGGACAGGGGAAATTCACCCCTCCACTTT. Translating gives CASNPDRGNSPLHF.

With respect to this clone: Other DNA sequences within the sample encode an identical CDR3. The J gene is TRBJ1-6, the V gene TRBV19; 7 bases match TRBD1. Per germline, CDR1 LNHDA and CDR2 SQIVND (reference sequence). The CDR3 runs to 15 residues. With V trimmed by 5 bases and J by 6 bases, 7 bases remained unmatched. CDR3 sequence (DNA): TGTGCCAGTAGTCCTCGGACAGGTTTTAATTCACCCCTCCACTTT. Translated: CASSPRTGFNSPLHF.

CDR3 sequence: CASSVEKRTEAFF. The DNA for the CDR3 is TGTGCCAGCAGCGTTGAGAAGAGAACTGAAGCTTTCTTT. The gene calls are TRBV9 and TRBJ1-1, with D uncertain. CDR1 is SGDLS, CDR2 YYNGEE, per germline. The CDR3 runs to 13 residues. Trimming removed 2 bases at V and 5 bases at J, with 10 bases between.

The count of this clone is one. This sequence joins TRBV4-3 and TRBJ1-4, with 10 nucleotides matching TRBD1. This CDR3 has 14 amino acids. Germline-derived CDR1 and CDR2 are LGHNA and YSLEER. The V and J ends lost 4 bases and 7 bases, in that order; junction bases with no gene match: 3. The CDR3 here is CASSRGQGGEKLFF. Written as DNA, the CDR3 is TGCGCCAGCAGCCGCGGACAGGGGGGTGAAAAACTGTTTTTT.